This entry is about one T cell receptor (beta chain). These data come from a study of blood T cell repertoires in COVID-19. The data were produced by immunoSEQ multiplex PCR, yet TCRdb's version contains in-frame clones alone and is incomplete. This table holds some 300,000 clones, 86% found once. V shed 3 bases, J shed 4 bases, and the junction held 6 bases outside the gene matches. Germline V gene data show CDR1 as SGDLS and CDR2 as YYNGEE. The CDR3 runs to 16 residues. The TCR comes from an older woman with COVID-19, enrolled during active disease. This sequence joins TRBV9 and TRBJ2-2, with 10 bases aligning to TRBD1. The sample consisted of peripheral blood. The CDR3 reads CASSAPGDRGTGELFF. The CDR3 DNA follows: TGTGCCAGCAGCGCCCCGGGGGACAGGGGCACCGGGGAGCTGTTTTTT.